This T cell receptor (beta chain) was recovered during a study of T-cell memory formation after mild COVID-19. Study information: Each donor largely had its own TCR clusters. Whole-study findings and limits: Clones which contracted sat mainly in CM and EM if CD4+, and in EMRA if CD8+. Some clones that responded turned up in pre-infection memory, which suggests that cross-reactive memory joined in.

This clonotype has more than one count but fewer than ten. Its antigen is unidentified. CDR3 length equals 14 residues. V was pared by 3 bases and J by 0 bases, with 11 bases between. Germline values: CDR1 SQVTM, CDR2 ANQGSEA. 5'RACE primed from the constant segment yielded TCR alpha and TCR beta cDNA libraries bearing sample barcodes and UMIs. TCRdb analysed the 5' RACE reads with MiXCR anew, one entry per CDR3 protein. Among about 350,000 distinct CDR3 sequences, roughly 13% were seen once, and the ten largest hold approximately 22%. This TCR was recovered from a young man who had mild COVID-19 (a few samples of this study predate the infection). Cell type and time point are not known. Sequenced material: PBMCs or a T cell subset sorted from them (not recorded which). This rearrangement joins TRBV29-1 to TRBJ1-1, with a weak D call TRBD1 (6 bases). This CDR3 reads CSVELGTMNTEAFF. CDR3 DNA: TGCAGCGTTGAGCTAGGGACAATGAACACTGAAGCTTTCTTT. The full variable domain, with the rest looked up from reference TRBV29-1 and TRBJ1-1, is SAVISQKPSRDICQRGTSLTIQCQVDSQVTMMFWYRQQPGQSLTLIATANQGSEATYESGFVIDKFPISRPNLTFSTLTVSNMSPEDSSIYLCSVELGTMNTEAFFGQGTRLTVV.